This T cell receptor (beta chain) was recorded in a study of cytomegalovirus exposure and HLA in healthy donors. Amplification used 60 Vbeta primers and 13 Jbeta primers. Profiled with immunoSEQ multiplex PCR; TCRdb holds only in-frame clones, not every one. Of about 110,000 clones listed, around 70% are singletons. The sequence was obtained from a young man in good health and CMV-seropositive. The sequenced sample was PBMCs.

This CDR3 is CAWTHRGRHGELFF. The DNA of the CDR3 is TGTGCCTGGACACACAGGGGGCGTCACGGGGAGCTGTTTTTT. The genes are TRBV30 and TRBJ2-2; 9 nucleotides align to TRBD1. J was trimmed by 7 bases and V by 4 bases; bases with no gene match: 7. Germline V gene lookup returns CDR1 GTSNPN and CDR2 SVGIG (reference sequence). This CDR3 is 14 amino acids long.